This T cell receptor beta chain was recovered during a study of blood T cell repertoires in COVID-19. Whole-study context: Acute-phase and convalescent COVID-19 samples originated in the United States, Italy and Spain. PBMCs, B-cell-depleted T cells, or T cells were the source of the cDNA or gDNA that made up the material.

This CDR3 spans 14 amino acids. The V gene's germline CDR1 is MNHEY and CDR2 SMNVEV (reference sequence). The V and J ends lost 3 bases and 2 bases respectively, with 9 bases between them. Authors' data handling: Amplification from reference gene primers served as the basis for estimated nucleated cell counts. Measured with immunoSEQ multiplex PCR; TCRdb has only the in-frame clones, and not every one. The V and J calls and clone size come from that table; D and trimming were worked out from the DNA. The sample shows 70,000 or so clones, roughly nine tenths of them seen only once. This clone has a handful of counts.

What was sequenced was peripheral blood. This receptor was identified in a human donor in a cohort sampled during active COVID-19. The chain has TRBV27 and TRBJ2-3, with D possibly matching TRBD1 (6 bases). CDR3 DNA sequence: TGTGCCAGCAGTTTTACAGGGTACACAGATACGCAGTATTTT. It translates to CASSFTGYTDTQYF.